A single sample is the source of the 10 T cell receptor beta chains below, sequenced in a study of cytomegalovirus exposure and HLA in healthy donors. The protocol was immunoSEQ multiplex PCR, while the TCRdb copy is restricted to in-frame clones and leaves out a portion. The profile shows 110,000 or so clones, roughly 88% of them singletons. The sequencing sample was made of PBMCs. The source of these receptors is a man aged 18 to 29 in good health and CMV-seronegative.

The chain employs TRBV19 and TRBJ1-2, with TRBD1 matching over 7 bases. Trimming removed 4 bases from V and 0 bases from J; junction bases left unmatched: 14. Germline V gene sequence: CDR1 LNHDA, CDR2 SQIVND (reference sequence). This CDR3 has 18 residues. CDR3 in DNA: TGTGCCAGTAGTACGCGGACAGGAATACTCCTAGCTAACTATGGCTACACCTTC. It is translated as CASSTRTGILLANYGYTF.

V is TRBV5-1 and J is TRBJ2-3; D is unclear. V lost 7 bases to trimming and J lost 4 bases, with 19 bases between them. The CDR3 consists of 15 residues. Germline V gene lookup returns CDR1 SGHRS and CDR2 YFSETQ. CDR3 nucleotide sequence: TGCGCCAGCGCCCTTGGTGGCAGTTACCCAGATACGCAGTATTTT. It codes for CASALGGSYPDTQYF.

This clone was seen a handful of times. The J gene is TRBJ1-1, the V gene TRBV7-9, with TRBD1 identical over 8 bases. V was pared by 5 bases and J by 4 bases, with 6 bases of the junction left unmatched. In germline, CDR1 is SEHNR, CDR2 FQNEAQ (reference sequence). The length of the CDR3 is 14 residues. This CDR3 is CASSKGTGSTEAFF. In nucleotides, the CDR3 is TGTGCCAGCAGCAAAGGGACAGGTAGCACTGAAGCTTTCTTT.

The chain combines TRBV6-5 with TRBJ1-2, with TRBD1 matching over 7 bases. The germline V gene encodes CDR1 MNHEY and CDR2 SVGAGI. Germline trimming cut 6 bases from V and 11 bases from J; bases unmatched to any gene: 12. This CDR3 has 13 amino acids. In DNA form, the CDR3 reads TGTGCCAGCAGCCCTGAGCCGGGACAGAGGTACACCTTC. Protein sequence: CASSPEPGQRYTF.

The CDR3 here is CASRNSGGSYNEQFF. In nucleotides, the CDR3 is TGTGCCAGCAGAAATTCGGGAGGGTCCTACAATGAGCAGTTCTTC. The chain links TRBV5-6 to TRBJ2-1; TRBD2 agrees at 8 bases. CDR1 is SGHDT, CDR2 YYEEEE, per germline. The J segment lost 1 base and the V segment lost 5 bases, leaving 5 bases of the junction unmatched. This CDR3 is 15 amino acids long.

CDR3 amino acids: CASSQWTGNSNQPQHF. The DNA for the CDR3 is TGCGCCAGCAGCCAATGGACAGGGAATAGCAATCAGCCCCAGCATTTT. The V gene is TRBV4-3, the J gene TRBJ1-5, with 8 bases fitting TRBD1. The CDR3 covers 16 residues. V trimming: 2 bases; J trimming: 0 bases; junction bases outside the gene matches: 3. Per germline, CDR1 LGHNA and CDR2 YSLEER.

The CDR3 sequence is CASSFAIVGQGAHGYTF. CDR3 bases: TGCGCCAGCAGCTTTGCCATTGTGGGACAGGGGGCGCACGGCTACACCTTC. V gene TRBV5-1 combines with J gene TRBJ1-2, with 12 nucleotides matching TRBD1. From germline, CDR1 is SGHRS and CDR2 YFSETQ. Trimming cost V 2 bases and J 8 bases; bases outside gene matches: 13. The CDR3 has 17 amino acids.

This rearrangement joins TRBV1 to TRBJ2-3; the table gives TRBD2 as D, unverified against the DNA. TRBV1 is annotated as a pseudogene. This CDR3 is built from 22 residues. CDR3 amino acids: CTSSQDRPRPPLAGAYTDTQYF. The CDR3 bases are TGCACCAGCAGCCAAGACCGACCCCGCCCCCCACTAGCGGGGGCTTACACAGATACGCAGTATTTT.

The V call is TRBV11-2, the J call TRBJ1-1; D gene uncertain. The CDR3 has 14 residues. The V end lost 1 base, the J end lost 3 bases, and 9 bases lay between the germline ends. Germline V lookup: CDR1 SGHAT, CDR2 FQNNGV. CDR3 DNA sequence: TGTGCCAGCAGCTTAGCATCGGTTTACACTGAAGCTTTCTTT. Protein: CASSLASVYTEAFF.

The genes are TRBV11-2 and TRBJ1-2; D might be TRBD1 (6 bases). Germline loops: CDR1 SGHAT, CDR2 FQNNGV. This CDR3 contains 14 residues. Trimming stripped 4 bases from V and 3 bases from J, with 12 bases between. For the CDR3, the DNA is TGTGCCAGCAGCTCCGACGGGGGGCACTATGGCTACACCTTC. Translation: CASSSDGGHYGYTF.